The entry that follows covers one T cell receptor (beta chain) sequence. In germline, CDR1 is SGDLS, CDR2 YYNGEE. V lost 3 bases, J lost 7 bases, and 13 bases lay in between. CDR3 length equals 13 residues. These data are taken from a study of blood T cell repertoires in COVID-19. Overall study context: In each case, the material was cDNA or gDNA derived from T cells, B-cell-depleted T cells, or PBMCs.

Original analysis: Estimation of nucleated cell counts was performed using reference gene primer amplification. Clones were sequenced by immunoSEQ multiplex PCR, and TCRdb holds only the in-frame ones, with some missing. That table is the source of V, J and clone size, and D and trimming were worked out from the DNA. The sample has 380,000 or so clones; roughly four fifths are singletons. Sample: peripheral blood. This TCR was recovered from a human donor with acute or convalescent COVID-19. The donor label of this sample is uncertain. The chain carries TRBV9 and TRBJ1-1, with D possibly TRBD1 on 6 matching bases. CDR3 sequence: CASSAAPRGEAFF. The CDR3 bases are TGTGCCAGCAGCGCTGCCCCCAGGGGTGAAGCTTTCTTT.